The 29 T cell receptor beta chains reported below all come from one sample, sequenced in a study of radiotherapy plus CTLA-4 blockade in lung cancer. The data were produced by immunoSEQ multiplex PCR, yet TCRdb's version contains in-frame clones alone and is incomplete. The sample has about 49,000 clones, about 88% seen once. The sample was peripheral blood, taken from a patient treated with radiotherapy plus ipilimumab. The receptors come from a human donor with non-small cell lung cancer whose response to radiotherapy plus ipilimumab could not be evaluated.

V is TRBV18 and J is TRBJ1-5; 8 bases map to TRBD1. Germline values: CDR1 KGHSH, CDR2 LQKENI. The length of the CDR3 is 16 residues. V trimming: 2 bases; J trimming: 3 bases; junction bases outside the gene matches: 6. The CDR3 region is CASSPIGTGVNQPQHF. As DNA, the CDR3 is TGTGCCAGCTCACCAATCGGGACAGGAGTCAATCAGCCCCAGCATTTT.

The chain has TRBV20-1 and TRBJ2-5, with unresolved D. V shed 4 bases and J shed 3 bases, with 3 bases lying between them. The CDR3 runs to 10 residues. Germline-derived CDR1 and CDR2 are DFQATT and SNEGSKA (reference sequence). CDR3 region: CSANKETQYF. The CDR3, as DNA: TGCAGTGCTAATAAAGAGACCCAGTACTTC.

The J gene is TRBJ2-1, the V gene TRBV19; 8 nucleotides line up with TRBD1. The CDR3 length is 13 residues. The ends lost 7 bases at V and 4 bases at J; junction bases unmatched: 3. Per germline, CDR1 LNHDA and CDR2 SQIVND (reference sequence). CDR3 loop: CASKDRVYNEQFF. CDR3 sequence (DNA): TGTGCCAGTAAGGACAGGGTATACAATGAGCAGTTCTTC.

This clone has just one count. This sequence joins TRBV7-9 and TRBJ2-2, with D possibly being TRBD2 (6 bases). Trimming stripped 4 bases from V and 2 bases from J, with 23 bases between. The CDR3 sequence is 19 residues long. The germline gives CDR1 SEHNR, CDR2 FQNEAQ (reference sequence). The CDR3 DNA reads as TGTGCCAGCAGCTCTCTCGACGTTTTAGTGGCGGGAAACACCGGGGAGCTGTTTTTT. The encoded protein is CASSSLDVLVAGNTGELFF.

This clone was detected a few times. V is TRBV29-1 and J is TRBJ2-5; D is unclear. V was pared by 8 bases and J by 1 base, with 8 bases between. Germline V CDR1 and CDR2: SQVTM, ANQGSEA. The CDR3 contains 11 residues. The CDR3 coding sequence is TGCAGCTCACGGTTCCAAGAGACCCAGTACTTC. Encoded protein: CSSRFQETQYF.

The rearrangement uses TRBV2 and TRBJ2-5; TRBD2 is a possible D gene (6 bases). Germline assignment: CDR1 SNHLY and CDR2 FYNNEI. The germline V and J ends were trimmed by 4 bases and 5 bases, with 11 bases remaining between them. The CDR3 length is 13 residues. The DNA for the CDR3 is TGTGCCAGCAGTGTTGCGGGGCTTGAGACCCAGTACTTC. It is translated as CASSVAGLETQYF. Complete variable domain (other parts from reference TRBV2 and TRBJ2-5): EPEVTQTPSHQVTQMGQEVILRCVPISNHLYFYWYRQILGQKVEFLVSFYNNEISEKSEIFDDQFSVERPDGSNFTLKIRSTKLEDSAMYFCASSVAGLETQYFGPGTRLLVL.

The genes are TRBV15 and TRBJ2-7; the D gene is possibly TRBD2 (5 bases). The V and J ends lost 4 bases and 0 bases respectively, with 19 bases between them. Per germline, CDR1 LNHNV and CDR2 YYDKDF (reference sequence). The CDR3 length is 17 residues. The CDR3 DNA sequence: TGTGCCACCAGCACTCAGGTTAGTCGACTAACCTCCTACGAGCAGTACTTC. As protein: CATSTQVSRLTSYEQYF.

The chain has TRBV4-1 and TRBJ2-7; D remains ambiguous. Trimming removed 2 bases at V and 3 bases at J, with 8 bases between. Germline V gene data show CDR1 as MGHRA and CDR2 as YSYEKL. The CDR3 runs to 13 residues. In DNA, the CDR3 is TGCGCCAGCAGCCAATACGAGGACTACGAGCAGTACTTC. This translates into CASSQYEDYEQYF.

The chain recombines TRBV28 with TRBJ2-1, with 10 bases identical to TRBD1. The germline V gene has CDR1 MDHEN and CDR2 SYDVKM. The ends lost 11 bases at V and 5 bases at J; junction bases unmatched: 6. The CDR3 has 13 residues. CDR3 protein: CAPMGQGNNEQFF. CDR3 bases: TGTGCCCCGATGGGACAGGGGAACAATGAGCAGTTCTTC.

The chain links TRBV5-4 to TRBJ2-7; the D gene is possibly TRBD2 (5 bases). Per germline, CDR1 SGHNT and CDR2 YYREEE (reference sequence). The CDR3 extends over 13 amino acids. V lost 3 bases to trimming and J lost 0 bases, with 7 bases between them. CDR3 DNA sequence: TGTGCCAGCAGCTCGGGAAGCTCCTACGAGCAGTACTTC. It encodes CASSSGSSYEQYF.

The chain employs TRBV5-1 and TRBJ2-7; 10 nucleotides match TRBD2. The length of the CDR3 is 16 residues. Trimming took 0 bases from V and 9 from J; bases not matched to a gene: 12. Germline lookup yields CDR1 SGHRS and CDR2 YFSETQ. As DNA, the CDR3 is TGCGCCAGCAGCTTGGAGACTAGCGGGCCACTGACCAGGCAGTACTTC. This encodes CASSLETSGPLTRQYF.

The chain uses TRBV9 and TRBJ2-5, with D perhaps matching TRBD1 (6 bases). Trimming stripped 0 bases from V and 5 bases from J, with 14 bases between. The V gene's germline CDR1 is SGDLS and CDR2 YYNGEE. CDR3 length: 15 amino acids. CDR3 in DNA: TGTGCCAGCAGCGTAGATGTGGGGGCTAGGGAGACCCAGTACTTC. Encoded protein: CASSVDVGARETQYF.

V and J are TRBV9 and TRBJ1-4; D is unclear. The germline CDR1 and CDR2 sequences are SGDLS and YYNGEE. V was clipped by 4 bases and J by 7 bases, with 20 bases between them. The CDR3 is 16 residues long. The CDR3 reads CASSSEVENIREKLFF. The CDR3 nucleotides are TGTGCCAGCAGCTCCGAGGTTGAGAATATTCGTGAAAAACTGTTTTTT.

The CDR3 DNA reads as TGTGCCAGCAGCCGGGGGGTTGGGACTGAAGCTTTCTTT. This codes for CASSRGVGTEAFF. The chain employs TRBV7-9 and TRBJ1-1; possible D gene TRBD1, 5 bases. The V and J ends lost 5 bases and 5 bases respectively, with 12 bases between them. The germline gives CDR1 SEHNR, CDR2 FQNEAQ (reference sequence). CDR3 length equals 13 residues.

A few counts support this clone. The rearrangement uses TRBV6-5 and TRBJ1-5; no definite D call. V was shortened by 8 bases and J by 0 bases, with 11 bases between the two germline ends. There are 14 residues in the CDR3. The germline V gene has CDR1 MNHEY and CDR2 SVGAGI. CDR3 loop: CASPDSYSNQPQHF. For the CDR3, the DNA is TGTGCCAGCCCAGATTCGTATAGCAATCAGCCCCAGCATTTT.

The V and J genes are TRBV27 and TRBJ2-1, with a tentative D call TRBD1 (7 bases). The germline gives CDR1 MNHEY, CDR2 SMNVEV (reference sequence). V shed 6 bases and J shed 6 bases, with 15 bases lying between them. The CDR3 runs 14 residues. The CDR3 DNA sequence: TGTGCCAGCAGCTGGGACAGCGGGCCCAATGAGCAGTTCTTC. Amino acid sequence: CASSWDSGPNEQFF.

For the CDR3, the DNA is TGTGCCAGTAGTATCGGGGGACCCGAGCAGTACTTC. Protein: CASSIGGPEQYF. The chain recombines TRBV19 with TRBJ2-7; the D gene is possibly TRBD2 (6 bases). The V gene lost 3 bases and the J gene lost 6 bases, with 9 bases spanning the gap. From germline, CDR1 is LNHDA and CDR2 SQIVND (reference sequence). The CDR3 has 12 amino acids.

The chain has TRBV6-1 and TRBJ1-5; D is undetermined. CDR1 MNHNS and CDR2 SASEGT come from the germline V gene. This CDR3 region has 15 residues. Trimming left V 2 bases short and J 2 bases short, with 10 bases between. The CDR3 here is CASSELILGNQPQHF. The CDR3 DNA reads TGTGCCAGCAGTGAACTAATTCTTGGCAATCAGCCCCAGCATTTT.

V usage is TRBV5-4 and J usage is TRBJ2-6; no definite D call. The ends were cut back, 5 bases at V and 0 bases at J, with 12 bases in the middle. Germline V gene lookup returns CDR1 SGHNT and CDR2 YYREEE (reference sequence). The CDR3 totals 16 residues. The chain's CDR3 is CASRLSLSSGANVLTF. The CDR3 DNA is TGTGCCAGCAGATTGTCGTTGAGCTCTGGGGCCAACGTCCTGACTTTC.

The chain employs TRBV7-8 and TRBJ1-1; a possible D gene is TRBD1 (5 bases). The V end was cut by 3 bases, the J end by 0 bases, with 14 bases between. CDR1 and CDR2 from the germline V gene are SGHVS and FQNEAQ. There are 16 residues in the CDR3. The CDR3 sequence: CASSLGMTDMNTEAFF. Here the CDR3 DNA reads TGTGCCAGCAGCTTGGGGATGACAGATATGAACACTGAAGCTTTCTTT.

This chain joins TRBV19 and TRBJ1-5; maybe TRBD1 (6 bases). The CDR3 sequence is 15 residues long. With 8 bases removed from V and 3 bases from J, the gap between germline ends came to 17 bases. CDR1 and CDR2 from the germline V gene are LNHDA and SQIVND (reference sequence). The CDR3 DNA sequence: TGTGCCAGTGCCGGGGGGGCTGGGGCCAATCAGCCCCAGCATTTT. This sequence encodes CASAGGAGANQPQHF.

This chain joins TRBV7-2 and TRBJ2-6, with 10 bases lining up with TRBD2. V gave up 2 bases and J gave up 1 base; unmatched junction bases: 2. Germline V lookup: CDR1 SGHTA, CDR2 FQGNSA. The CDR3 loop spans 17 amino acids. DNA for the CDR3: TGTGCCAGCAGCTTACTAGCGGGAGCTTCTGGGGCCAACGTCCTGACTTTC. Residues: CASSLLAGASGANVLTF.

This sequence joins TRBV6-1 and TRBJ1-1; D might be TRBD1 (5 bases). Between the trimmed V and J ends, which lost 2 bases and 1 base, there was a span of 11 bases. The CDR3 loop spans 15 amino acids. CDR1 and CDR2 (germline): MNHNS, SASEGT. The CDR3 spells CASSEITGANTEAFF. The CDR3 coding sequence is TGTGCCAGCAGTGAAATTACTGGGGCGAACACTGAAGCTTTCTTT.

The CDR3 region is CASSFGSGGEVFSGNTIYF. The CDR3 coding sequence is TGTGCCAGCAGCTTTGGGTCAGGGGGCGAGGTGTTTTCTGGAAACACCATATATTTT. The chain uses TRBV7-8 and TRBJ1-3, with TRBD1 matching over 8 bases. J lost 1 base, V lost 3 bases, and 14 bases had no gene match. Germline V gene data show CDR1 as SGHVS and CDR2 as FQNEAQ. This CDR3 comprises 19 residues. Using reference TRBV7-8 and TRBJ1-3 for the parts outside the CDR3, the full variable domain is GAGVSQSPRYKVAKRGQDVALRCDPISGHVSLFWYQQALGQGPEFLTYFQNEAQLDKSGLPSDRFFAERPEGSVSTLKIQRTQQEDSAVYLCASSFGSGGEVFSGNTIYFGEGSWLTVV.

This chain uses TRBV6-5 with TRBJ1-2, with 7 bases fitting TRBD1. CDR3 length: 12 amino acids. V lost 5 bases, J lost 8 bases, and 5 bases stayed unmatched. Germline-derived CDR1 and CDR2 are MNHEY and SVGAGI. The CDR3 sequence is CASSTGADGYTF. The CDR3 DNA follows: TGTGCCAGCAGTACAGGGGCGGACGGCTACACCTTC.

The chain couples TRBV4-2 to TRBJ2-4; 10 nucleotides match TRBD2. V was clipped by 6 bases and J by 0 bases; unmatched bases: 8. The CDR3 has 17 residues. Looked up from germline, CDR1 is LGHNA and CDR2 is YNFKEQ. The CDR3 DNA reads TGTGCCAGCAGTCCGGGACTAGCGCTCCTAGCCAAAAACATTCAGTACTTC. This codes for CASSPGLALLAKNIQYF.

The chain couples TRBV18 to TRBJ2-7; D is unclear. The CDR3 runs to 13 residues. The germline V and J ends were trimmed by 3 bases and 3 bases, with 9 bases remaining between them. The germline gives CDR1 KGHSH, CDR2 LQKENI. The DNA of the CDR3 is TGTGCCAGCTCACCGGCTCAGAACTACGAGCAGTACTTC. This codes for CASSPAQNYEQYF. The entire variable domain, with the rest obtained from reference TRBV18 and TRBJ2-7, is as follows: NAGVMQNPRHLVRRRGQEARLRCSPMKGHSHVYWYRQLPEEGLKFMVYLQKENIIDESGMPKERFSAEFPKEGPSILRIQQVVRGDSAAYFCASSPAQNYEQYFGPGTRLTVT.

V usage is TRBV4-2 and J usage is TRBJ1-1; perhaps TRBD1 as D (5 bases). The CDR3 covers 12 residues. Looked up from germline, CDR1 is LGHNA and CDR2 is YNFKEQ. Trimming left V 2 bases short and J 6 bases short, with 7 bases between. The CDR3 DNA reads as TGTGCCAGCAGCCAACAGGGTCCTGAAGCTTTCTTT. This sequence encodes CASSQQGPEAFF.

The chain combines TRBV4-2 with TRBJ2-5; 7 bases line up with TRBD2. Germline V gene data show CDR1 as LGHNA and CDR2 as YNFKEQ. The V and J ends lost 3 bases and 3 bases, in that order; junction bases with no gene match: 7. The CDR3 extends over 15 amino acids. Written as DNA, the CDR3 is TGTGCCAGCAGCCAGTTACTCGCGGGAGAAGAGACCCAGTACTTC. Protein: CASSQLLAGEETQYF.